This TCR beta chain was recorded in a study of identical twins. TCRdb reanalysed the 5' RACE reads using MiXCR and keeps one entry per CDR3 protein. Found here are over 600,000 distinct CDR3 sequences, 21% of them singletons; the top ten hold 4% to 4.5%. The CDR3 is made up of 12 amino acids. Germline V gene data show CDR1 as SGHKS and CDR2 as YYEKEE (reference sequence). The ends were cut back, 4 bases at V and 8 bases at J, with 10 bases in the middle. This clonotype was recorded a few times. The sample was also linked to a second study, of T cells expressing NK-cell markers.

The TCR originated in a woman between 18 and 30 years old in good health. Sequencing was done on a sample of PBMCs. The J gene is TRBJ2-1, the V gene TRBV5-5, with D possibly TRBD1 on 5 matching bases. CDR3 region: CASSIQGDEQFF. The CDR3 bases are TGTGCCAGCAGCATTCAGGGCGATGAGCAGTTCTTC.